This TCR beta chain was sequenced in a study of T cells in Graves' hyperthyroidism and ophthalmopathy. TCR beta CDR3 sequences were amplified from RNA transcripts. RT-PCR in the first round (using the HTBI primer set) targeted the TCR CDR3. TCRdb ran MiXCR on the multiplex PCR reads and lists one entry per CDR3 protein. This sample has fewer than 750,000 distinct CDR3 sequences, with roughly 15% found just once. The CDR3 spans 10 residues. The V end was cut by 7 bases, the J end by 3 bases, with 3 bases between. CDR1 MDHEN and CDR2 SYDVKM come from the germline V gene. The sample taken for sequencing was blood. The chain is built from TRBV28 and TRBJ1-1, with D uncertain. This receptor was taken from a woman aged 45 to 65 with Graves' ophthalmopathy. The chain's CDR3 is CASIDTEAFF. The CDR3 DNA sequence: TGTGCCAGCATTGACACTGAAGCTTTCTTT.